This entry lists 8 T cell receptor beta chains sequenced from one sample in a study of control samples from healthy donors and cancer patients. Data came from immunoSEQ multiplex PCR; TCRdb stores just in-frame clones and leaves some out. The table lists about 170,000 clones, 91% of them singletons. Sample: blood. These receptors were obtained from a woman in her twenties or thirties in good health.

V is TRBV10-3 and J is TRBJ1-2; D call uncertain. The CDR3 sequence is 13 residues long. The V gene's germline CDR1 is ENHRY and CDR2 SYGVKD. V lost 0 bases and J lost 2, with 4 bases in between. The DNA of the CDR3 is TGTGCCATCAGTGAGTCGGAGAACTATGGCTACACCTTC. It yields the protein CAISESENYGYTF.

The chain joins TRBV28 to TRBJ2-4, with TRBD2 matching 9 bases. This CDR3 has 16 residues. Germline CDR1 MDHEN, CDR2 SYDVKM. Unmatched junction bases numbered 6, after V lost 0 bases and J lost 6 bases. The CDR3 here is CASSLWTSGMGNIQYF. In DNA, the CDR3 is TGTGCCAGCAGTTTATGGACTAGCGGTATGGGAAACATTCAGTACTTC.

This CDR3 reads CASSTGMGGTDTQYF. In DNA form, the CDR3 reads TGTGCCAGCAGCACAGGGATGGGGGGCACAGATACGCAGTATTTT. The chain recombines TRBV7-6 with TRBJ2-3; D might be TRBD1 (6 bases). With 5 bases removed from V and 1 base from J, the gap between germline ends came to 13 bases. Per the germline V gene, CDR1 is SGHVS and CDR2 is FNYEAQ. The CDR3 loop spans 15 amino acids.

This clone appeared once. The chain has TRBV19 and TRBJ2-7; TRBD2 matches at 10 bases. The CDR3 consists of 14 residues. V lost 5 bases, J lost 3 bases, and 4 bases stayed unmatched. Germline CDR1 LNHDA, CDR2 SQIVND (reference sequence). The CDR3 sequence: CASSYGLADYEQYF. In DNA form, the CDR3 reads TGTGCCAGTAGTTACGGACTAGCGGACTACGAGCAGTACTTC.

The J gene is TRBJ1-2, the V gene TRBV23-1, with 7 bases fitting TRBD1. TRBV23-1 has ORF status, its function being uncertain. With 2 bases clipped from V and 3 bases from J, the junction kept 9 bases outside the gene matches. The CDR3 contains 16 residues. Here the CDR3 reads CASSQVQQGYDYGYTF. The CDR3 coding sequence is TGCGCCAGCAGTCAAGTTCAACAGGGGTACGACTATGGCTACACCTTC.

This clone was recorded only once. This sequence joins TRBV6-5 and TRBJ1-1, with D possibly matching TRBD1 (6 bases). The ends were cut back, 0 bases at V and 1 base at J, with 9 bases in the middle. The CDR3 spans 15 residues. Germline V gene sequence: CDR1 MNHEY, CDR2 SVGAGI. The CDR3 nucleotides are TGTGCCAGCAGTTACTCCCAGACAGGGAACACTGAAGCTTTCTTT. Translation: CASSYSQTGNTEAFF.

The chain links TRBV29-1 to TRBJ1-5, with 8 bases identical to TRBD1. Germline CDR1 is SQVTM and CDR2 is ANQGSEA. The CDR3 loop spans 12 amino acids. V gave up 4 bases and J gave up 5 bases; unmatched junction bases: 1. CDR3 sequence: CSVGTGYQPQHF. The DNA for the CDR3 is TGCAGCGTTGGGACAGGGTATCAGCCCCAGCATTTT.

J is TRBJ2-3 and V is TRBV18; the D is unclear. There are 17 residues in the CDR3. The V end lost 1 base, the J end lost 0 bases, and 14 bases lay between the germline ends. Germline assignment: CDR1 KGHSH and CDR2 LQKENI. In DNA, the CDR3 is TGTGCCAGCTCACCACGGGTGCGGACCCCTAGCACAGATACGCAGTATTTT. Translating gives CASSPRVRTPSTDTQYF. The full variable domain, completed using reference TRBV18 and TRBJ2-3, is NAGVMQNPRHLVRRRGQEARLRCSPMKGHSHVYWYRQLPEEGLKFMVYLQKENIIDESGMPKERFSAEFPKEGPSILRIQQVVRGDSAAYFCASSPRVRTPSTDTQYFGPGTRLTVL.